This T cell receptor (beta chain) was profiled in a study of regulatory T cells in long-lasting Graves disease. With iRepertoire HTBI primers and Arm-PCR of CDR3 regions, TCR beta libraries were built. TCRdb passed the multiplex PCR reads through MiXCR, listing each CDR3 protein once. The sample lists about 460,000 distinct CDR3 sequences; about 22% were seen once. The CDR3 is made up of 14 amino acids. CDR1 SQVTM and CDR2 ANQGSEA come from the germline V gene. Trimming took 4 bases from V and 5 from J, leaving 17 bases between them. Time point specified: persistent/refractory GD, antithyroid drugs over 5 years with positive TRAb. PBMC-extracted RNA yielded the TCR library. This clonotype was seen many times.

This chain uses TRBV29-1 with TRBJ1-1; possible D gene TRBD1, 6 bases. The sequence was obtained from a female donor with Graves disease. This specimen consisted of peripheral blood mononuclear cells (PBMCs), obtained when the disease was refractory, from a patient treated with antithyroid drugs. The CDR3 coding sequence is TGCAGCGTTGCCCTCAGGGGTATGGAGACTGAAGCTTTCTTT. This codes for CSVALRGMETEAFF.